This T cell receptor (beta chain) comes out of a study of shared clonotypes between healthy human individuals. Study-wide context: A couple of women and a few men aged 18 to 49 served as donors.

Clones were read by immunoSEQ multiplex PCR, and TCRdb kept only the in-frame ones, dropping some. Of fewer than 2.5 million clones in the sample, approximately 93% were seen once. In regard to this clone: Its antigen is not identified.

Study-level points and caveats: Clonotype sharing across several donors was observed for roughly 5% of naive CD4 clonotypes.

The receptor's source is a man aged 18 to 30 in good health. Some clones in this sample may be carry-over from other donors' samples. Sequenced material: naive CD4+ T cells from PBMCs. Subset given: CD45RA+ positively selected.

CDR3 residues: CASSLILGGTEAFF. The CDR3 DNA is TGTGCCAGCAGCTTGATCTTAGGGGGCACTGAAGCTTTCTTT. The chain employs TRBV5-6 and TRBJ1-1, with TRBD1 as a possible D gene (6 bases). The CDR3 consists of 14 residues. Germline CDR1 SGHDT, CDR2 YYEEEE. V was trimmed by 1 base and J by 4 bases, leaving 11 bases between them.